The source of this T cell receptor (beta chain) is a study of blood T cell repertoires in COVID-19 (dated by TCRdb to the early 2020s). Regarding the research as a whole: The collaborator samples originated in the United States, Italy and Spain and spanned the acute and convalescent phases of COVID-19. The prospective study material was composed of cDNA or gDNA derived from T cells, B-cell-depleted T cells, or PBMCs. The dataset comprised deeply sampled blood TCRbeta repertoires from subjects exposed to, actively infected with, or recovered from COVID-19. A freely available public database, intended as a resource for researchers studying the immune response to SARS-CoV-2, is where the repertoires were released. The samples were drawn from the first 160 participants of the ongoing ImmuneRACE study and from over a thousand subjects provided by 6 global collaborators. A de-identified subject ID, COVID-19 status, age in years and sex were almost always included in the sample metadata. Where available, HLA class I and class II types were taken from metadata supplied by the sample provider and were not determined by assay-based typing. The study at large found these results: How much clinical and demographic metadata was included differed by source and by participant, and the metadata was provided uncurated.

Enrolling through a virtual design, the prospective study's participants ranged in age from roughly 18 to 100 years and lived across roughly 23 United States geographic areas. Cohort assignment in the prospective study relied on participant-reported clinical history from a screening survey and a study questionnaire. Each participant in the prospective study had whole blood, serum and a nasopharyngeal or oropharyngeal swab collected by mobile phlebotomists. Over an approximately two-month period, participants in the prospective study had the option of providing additional blood draws and questionnaires. Before DNA extraction, blood samples from the prospective study were shipped at room temperature or frozen. TCRbeta CDR3 regions were amplified from genomic DNA using the immunoSEQ Assay, a bias-controlled multiplex PCR. Regarding the original processing steps: Within the assay, amplification of reference gene primers was used to estimate how many nucleated cells each sample contained. To quantify the absolute abundance of each unique TCRbeta CDR3 rearrangement, sequence reads were collapsed and filtered. For each sample, productive Simpson clonality was calculated as the square root of Simpson's diversity index over productive rearrangements. TCRdb's version of the immuneACCESS table is confined to in-frame rearrangements and falls short of the full clone set. An unresolved V gene accounts for under half of the shortfall where checked; the remainder is of unknown origin. The DNA gave D and trimming, while V, J and clone size come from that table. The sample contains about 400,000 clones, nearly 90% of them found a single time. In total, the top ten clones hold approximately 2.1% of the sample.

Notes on this clone: The antigen it recognizes is unknown. The sample holds no much larger clone one base away, and base qualities are not on file.

The CDR3 sequence holds 15 residues, the cysteine and phenylalanine included. Only the CDR3 DNA stays, 45 bases, in frame from base 1. Unmatched junction bases come to 0, with V trimmed by 3 bases and J by 0 bases. For CDR1 and CDR2, the germline V gene lists SGHRS and YFSETQ. Source material: PBMCs or T cells enriched from blood (not recorded which). The chain uses TRBV5-1 and TRBJ2-6; 7 central nucleotides agree with TRBD1. This sequence was found in a woman between 40 and 55 years old with acute COVID-19. The CDR3 loop reads CASSWDSSGANVLTF. The base sequence is TGCGCCAGCAGCTGGGACAGCTCTGGGGCCAACGTCCTGACTTTC.